This T cell receptor beta chain was captured by sequencing in a study of CD8 T cells in Susac syndrome. On the study more broadly: The sequenced Susac syndrome patients comprised 5 or 6 with active disease and 8 or 9 in remission.

The trim removed 8 bases at V and 2 bases at J, leaving 13 bases unmatched. Looked up from germline, CDR1 is SGHTA and CDR2 is FQGNSA. The CDR3 consists of 16 residues. Reverse transcription of roughly 0.5 to 1 ug RNA was performed with random hexamers. The authors amplified TCR beta CDR3 across 54 Vbeta and 13 Jbeta using immunoSEQ multiplex PCR. TCRdb independently ran MiXCR on the immunoSEQ multiplex PCR reads; one entry per CDR3 protein. The table records about 150,000 distinct CDR3 sequences, 95% of them present only once. CD8+ and CD4+ T cells circulating in blood were sequenced for TCR beta. Patients with Susac syndrome fulfilled recently defined diagnostic criteria for definite or probable disease.

The TCR comes from a human donor with Susac syndrome. Material for sequencing was CD8+ T cells from PBMCs. This sequence joins TRBV7-2 and TRBJ2-3, with 7 positions matching TRBD2. In nucleotides, the CDR3 is TGTGCCAGCTTAAGGGCTAGCGGAGGCTACACAGATACGCAGTATTTT. As protein: CASLRASGGYTDTQYF.